This entry is about one T cell receptor beta chain. Its specificity is unknown. Profiled with immunoSEQ multiplex PCR; TCRdb holds only in-frame clones, not every one. The data contain 2 million to 3 million clones, 80% to 95% of them seen just once; the ten biggest clones take up 0.36%. This sample stems from a study of shared clonotypes between healthy human individuals. Study-wide background: Each donor had three CD4 naive, three CD4 memory, two CD8 naive and one CD8 memory plate.

V lost 7 bases to trimming and J lost 5 bases; unmatched junction nucleotides: 6. The CDR3 runs 13 residues. From germline, CDR1 is MNHEY and CDR2 SVGAGI. Study-wide points: Blood was the only sampled material, and tissue repertoires likely differ. Naive subsets tended to show greater estimated richness than memory subsets. The study found lower generation probabilities in non-shared clonotypes than in those shared by all four donors.

Sequencing input: naive CD4+ T cells from PBMCs. The subset: CD45RA+ positively selected. The V call is TRBV6-5, the J call TRBJ2-5, with 8 bases that match TRBD2. The clonotype comes from a man between 18 and 29 years old in good health. Some clones in this sample may be carry-over from other donors' samples. In DNA, the CDR3 is TGTGCCAGCACCGGGGGGGCGCGGGAGACCCAGTACTTC. Protein product: CASTGGARETQYF.